The T cell receptor (beta chain) described here comes from a study of CD8+ T cells in alopecia areata (dated by TCRdb to 2016 to 2019). In terms of the full investigation: Treated patients were enrolled in an open-label pilot trial of oral tofacitinib at 5 to 10 mg twice daily for moderate-to-severe alopecia areata. Tofacitinib was administered for 6 to 18 months, and 6 months of follow-up off drug were then conducted to assess delayed response and recurrence. In both human patients and the C3H/HeJ mouse model, the study applied high-throughput TCRbeta sequencing to look at T cell clonal expansion in alopecia areata. Human TCRbeta sequencing covered scalp tissue and sorted CD4+ and CD8+ peripheral blood T cells from patchy and totalis/universalis alopecia areata patients and healthy controls. Patients on tofacitinib were biopsied at baseline and after 4 and 24 weeks of treatment, and several of the patients also had a later scalp biopsy. Clonality in the scalp was compared among normal scalp (n=4), patchy alopecia areata scalp (n=8), and alopecia totalis/universalis scalp (n=8). The RNA source kit depended on sample type: the PAXgene miRNA kit for fixed scalp, the miRNeasy kit for PBMCs, and the RNeasy kit for mouse skin. Amplification of TCRbeta CDR3 regions was done by immunoSEQ multiplex PCR using 35 Vbeta forward primers and 13 Jbeta reverse primers.

Libraries were built with the immunoSEQ multiplex PCR assay. For TCR sequencing, RNA was extracted from every sample and reverse transcribed into cDNA to serve as template. SuperScript III was used to make first-strand cDNA, primed with a 2:1 mix of oligo-dT and random hexamers. A synthetic immune receptor repertoire was used to measure amplification bias, and any remaining bias was corrected computationally. Under the source paper's analysis protocol: Raw reads were preprocessed for error removal, and CDR3 was defined according to IMGT conventions as running from the conserved cysteine to phenylalanine. To get clonality, Shannon entropy was normalized by log2 of the number of productive unique TCRs and the result was subtracted from 1. Whether scalp clones were CD4 or CD8 was inferred by matching scalp TCRbeta sequences against CD4 and CD8 repertoires sorted from blood. TCRdb's version of the immuneACCESS table is confined to in-frame rearrangements and falls short of the full clone set. An unresolved V gene accounts for under half of the shortfall where checked; the remainder is of unknown origin. V, J and clone size are those of that table, while D and trimming were read from the DNA. The sample table records 150,000 to 200,000 clones; around 60% of these occur just once. Roughly 14% of the sample goes to the ten largest clones.

Measured from the cysteine to the phenylalanine, the CDR3 is 16 residues long. The read is trimmed to its CDR3 DNA, 48 bases read in frame from base 1. CDR1 is given as GTSNPN and CDR2 as SVGIG, both from the germline V gene (reference sequence). At the junction V is shortened by 3 bases and J by 2 bases, with 20 bases in between. In the case of this clone: It has no known antigen specificity. Base qualities are missing; no much larger clone stands one base away.

The time point label of this sample denotes: baseline before oral tofacitinib. From alopecia areata patients, peripheral blood was collected along with lesional scalp punch biopsies. PBMCs were separated by density centrifugation and stained for CD3, CD4 and CD8, after which CD4+ and CD8+ T cells were sorted on a FACSAria. The paper's findings and limits, for the study overall: Unlike mouse skin, which is dominated by gammadelta T cells, normal human skin has resident alphabeta T cells that are also sequenced, and this complicates analysis of the scalp TCR repertoire. Compared with mice, TCR sequences shared between patients were less clear, possibly partly because of HLA diversity across the patient population. Compared with normal scalp, lesional scalp, particularly in alopecia totalis/universalis, had higher clonality and more expanded CD8+ clones, which suggests antigenic drive.

This clonotype was obtained from a human donor with alopecia areata. This specimen was CD4+ T cells sorted from blood, taken at week 0. The chain joins TRBV30 to TRBJ2-7; TRBD2 could be the D gene, as 6 bases match. The nucleotide sequence is TGTGCCTGGAGGAACCCCGTTGGACTATTCACCTACGAGCAGTACTTC. This sequence encodes CAWRNPVGLFTYEQYF. The full variable domain, with segments outside the CDR3 supplied by the reference TRBV30 and TRBJ2-7 proteins, appears as SQTIHQWPATLVQPVGSPLSLECTVEGTSNPNLYWYRQAAGRGLQLLFYSVGIGQISSEVPQNLSASRPQDRQFILSSKKLLLSDSGFYLCAWRNPVGLFTYEQYFGPGTRLTVT.